Listed below are T cell receptor beta chains from one sample, sequenced in a study of T cells in Graves' hyperthyroidism and ophthalmopathy. TCRdb processed the multiplex PCR reads anew with MiXCR; each CDR3 protein has one entry. The sample includes about 500,000 distinct CDR3 sequences, approximately 49% seen only once; the top ten take around 44%. The sample consisted of peripheral blood or thyroid tissue (not recorded which). The receptors originated from an adult woman with Graves' disease, either hyperthyroidism or ophthalmopathy (not recorded which). CDR3s include the opening cysteine and the closing phenylalanine or tryptophan. A D gene is named only where the DNA matches it firmly.

v_call: TRBV7-9
d_call: TRBD2
cdr3_aa: CANGQGLAGDGRSVEQYF

v_call: TRBV28
d_call: TRBD1
cdr3_aa: CASSLGDRSNSPLHF

v_call: TRBV20-1
d_call: TRBD1
cdr3_aa: CSARSLTGGNTGELFF

v_call: TRBV7-2
d_call: -
cdr3_aa: CASSLGYGPYGYTF

v_call: TRBV20-1
d_call: -
cdr3_aa: CSAGPEQETQYF

v_call: TRBV24-1
d_call: -
cdr3_aa: CATASGARYETQYF

v_call: TRBV20-1
d_call: -
cdr3_aa: CSVRDRLANSGANVLTF

v_call: TRBV11-2
d_call: -
cdr3_aa: CASSTVGGLGEQYF

v_call: TRBV29-1
d_call: -
cdr3_aa: CSVGWVTGETQYF

v_call: TRBV11-2
d_call: TRBD1
cdr3_aa: CASSLWRQGGETQYF

v_call: TRBV27
d_call: -
cdr3_aa: CASWMQGPNTEAFF

v_call: TRBV10-3
d_call: -
cdr3_aa: CAISDAVEWNYGYTF

v_call: TRBV10-3
d_call: -
cdr3_aa: CAISESRGAGYTF

v_call: TRBV15
d_call: -
cdr3_aa: CATSRDAGARETQYF

v_call: TRBV7-2
d_call: -
cdr3_aa: CASSPSFQDLNSPLHF

v_call: TRBV7-2
d_call: TRBD1
cdr3_aa: CASSFLGTGGTEAFF

v_call: TRBV7-6
d_call: -
cdr3_aa: CASSSTAGGGYTF

v_call: TRBV5-4
d_call: TRBD1
cdr3_aa: CASSLGQGQGEKLFF

v_call: TRBV7-9
d_call: -
cdr3_aa: CASSSNDRGLSSGTEQYF

v_call: TRBV11-2
d_call: -
cdr3_aa: CASSYGFAQGETQYF

v_call: TRBV7-2
d_call: TRBD2
cdr3_aa: CASSRATSGSLEETQYF

v_call: TRBV20-1
d_call: -
cdr3_aa: CSAPQGILDEQYF

v_call: TRBV2
d_call: -
cdr3_aa: CASSASPTGRSYGYTF

v_call: TRBV20-1
d_call: -
cdr3_aa: CSASDAPYEQYF

v_call: TRBV5-6
d_call: -
cdr3_aa: CASSTRDEQYF